Detailed here is one T cell receptor beta chain. The antigen is not known. This sample was included in a study of glioma-infiltrating T cells. General study results and limits: Tissue and blood shared very few CDR3 sequences. Tissue-blood divergence was below expectation in non-neoplastic patients, above in gliomas.

The CDR3 covers 15 residues. Between the trimmed V and J ends, which lost 3 bases and 5 bases, there was a span of 16 bases. Germline V gives CDR1 SGHRS, CDR2 YFSETQ. Amplification of TCR alpha and beta CDR3 regions from RNA used iRepertoire nested multiplex PCR. Tissue mRNA or PBMC total RNA, roughly 85-450 ng, went into one-step reverse transcription and amplification. TCRdb re-analysed the multiplex PCR reads in MiXCR, keeping a single row per CDR3 protein. The repertoire holds around 130,000 distinct CDR3 sequences, approximately 26% seen once, with about a quarter in the top ten. The clonotype comes from a human donor with low-grade glioma or glioblastoma, undergoing nonglioma brain surgery, or in good health (not recorded which). Sample: glioma tissue, nonneoplastic brain tissue, or PBMCs (not recorded which). V usage is TRBV5-1 and J usage is TRBJ2-3, with D possibly TRBD2 on 6 matching bases. CDR3 sequence: CASSSETSRVDTQYF. DNA for the CDR3: TGCGCCAGCAGCTCGGAGACTAGTAGGGTAGATACGCAGTATTTT.